This TCR beta chain was documented in a study of blood T cell repertoires in COVID-19. Background on the study: Acute and convalescent COVID-19 samples came from the United States, Italy and Spain. From T cells, B-cell-depleted T cells, or PBMCs came the material, which was cDNA or gDNA.

In the authors' workflow: Nucleated cell counts were estimated from reference gene primer amplification. Sequencing was performed with immunoSEQ multiplex PCR; in TCRdb, only in-frame clones are kept and a portion is missing. The D gene and trimming were derived from the DNA, and the V and J assignments and clone size from that table. This sample has some 110,000 clones, with approximately 90% found just once. The Seattle patients, enrolled during active infection, were followed longitudinally. The TCR was taken from a man aged 50 to 60 with COVID-19, enrolled during active disease. The sequenced sample consisted of peripheral blood.

CDR3 sequence reads: CASSEASETQYF. The CDR3 nucleotides read TGCGCCAGCAGTGAAGCTTCAGAGACCCAGTACTTC. The genes are TRBV10-2 and TRBJ2-5; D remains unclear. This CDR3 has 12 amino acids. Trimming removed 3 bases from V and 4 bases from J, with 6 bases in between. The V gene's germline CDR1 is WSHSY and CDR2 SAAADI.